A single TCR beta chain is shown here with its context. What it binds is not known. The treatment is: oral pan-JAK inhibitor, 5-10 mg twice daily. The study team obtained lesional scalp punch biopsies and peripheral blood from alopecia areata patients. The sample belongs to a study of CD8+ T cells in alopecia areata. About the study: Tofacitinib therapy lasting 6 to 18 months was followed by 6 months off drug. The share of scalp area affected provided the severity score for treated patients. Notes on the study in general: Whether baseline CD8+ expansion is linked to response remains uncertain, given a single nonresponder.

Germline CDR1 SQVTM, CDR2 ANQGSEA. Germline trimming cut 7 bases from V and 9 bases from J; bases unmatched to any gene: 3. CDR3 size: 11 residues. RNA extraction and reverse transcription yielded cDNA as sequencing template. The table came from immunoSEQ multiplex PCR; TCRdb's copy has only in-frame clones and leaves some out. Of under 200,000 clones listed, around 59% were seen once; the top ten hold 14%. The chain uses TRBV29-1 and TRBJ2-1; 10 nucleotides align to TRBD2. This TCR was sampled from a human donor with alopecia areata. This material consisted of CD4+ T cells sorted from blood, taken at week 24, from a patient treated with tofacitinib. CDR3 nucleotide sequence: TGCAGCGGGACTAGCGGAGGTGAGCAGTTCTTC. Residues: CSGTSGGEQFF.